The table lists the clone carrying this TCR beta chain with many counts. Used for diagnoses were clinical symptoms, serum thyroxine and TRAb, thyroid ultrasound and orbital computed tomography. The germline V gene encodes CDR1 SGDLS and CDR2 YYNGEE. The CDR3 sequence is 14 residues long. The V end was cut by 2 bases, the J end by 5 bases, with 13 bases between. This sample is drawn from a study of T cells in Graves' hyperthyroidism and ophthalmopathy. It was RNA transcripts that yielded the amplified TCR beta CDR3 regions. TCR CDR3 underwent first-round RT-PCR with the HTBI primer set. From the multiplex PCR reads, TCRdb called clonotypes with MiXCR, one entry per CDR3 protein. The data hold around 260,000 distinct CDR3 sequences, with 25% to 30% observed a single time.

V is TRBV9 and J is TRBJ2-5, with a weak D call TRBD1 (6 bases). The clonotype was recovered from a man aged 35 to 55 with Graves' hyperthyroidism that later progressed to Graves' ophthalmopathy. Sequencing was performed on blood. This CDR3 reads CASSVEQGGETQYF. The CDR3 DNA reads as TGTGCCAGCAGCGTTGAACAGGGTGGTGAGACCCAGTACTTC.